These 26 T cell receptor beta chains share one sample of origin, sequenced in a study of somatic mutations in cytotoxic T cells in rheumatoid arthritis. Data came from immunoSEQ multiplex PCR; TCRdb stores just in-frame clones and leaves some out. Of approximately 19,000 clones listed, 60% to 85% are singletons. Sequencing was performed on CD8+ T cells sorted from blood. All receptors come from an adult with rheumatoid arthritis.

The CDR3 loop reads CASSQVKFGYEQYF. The CDR3 DNA sequence: TGCGCCAGCAGCCAAGTTAAGTTTGGGTACGAGCAGTACTTC. The chain recombines TRBV4-1 with TRBJ2-7; D is undetermined. The length of the CDR3 is 14 residues. Germline V CDR1 and CDR2: MGHRA, YSYEKL. V gave up 1 base and J gave up 4 bases, with 11 bases separating them.

The chain carries TRBV19 and TRBJ1-5; tentative D call: TRBD1 (5 bases). The germline V gene encodes CDR1 LNHDA and CDR2 SQIVND (reference sequence). This CDR3 is 16 amino acids long. Trimming stripped 4 bases from V and 6 bases from J, with 19 bases between. Written as DNA, the CDR3 is TGTGCCAGTAGTAAGGGCCACGGGGGATGGGCTCAGCCCCAGCATTTT. Translating it yields CASSKGHGGWAQPQHF.

The chain combines TRBV10-3 with TRBJ1-1; no firm D call. The CDR3 sequence is 14 residues long. With 0 bases removed from V and 4 bases from J, the gap between germline ends came to 9 bases. Germline V gives CDR1 ENHRY, CDR2 SYGVKD. The CDR3 is CAISESRRSTEAFF. CDR3 bases: TGTGCCATCAGTGAGTCTCGGCGGAGCACTGAAGCTTTCTTT.

This clone has more than one count but fewer than ten. The chain joins TRBV6-6 to TRBJ2-7; 10 bases fit TRBD1. Germline lookup yields CDR1 MNHNY and CDR2 SVGAGI (reference sequence). The CDR3 length is 16 residues. The trim removed 4 bases at V and 6 bases at J, leaving 12 bases unmatched. The CDR3 reads CASSLARDRGGGEQYF. Written as DNA, the CDR3 is TGTGCCAGCAGTTTGGCCCGGGACAGGGGAGGCGGCGAGCAGTACTTC.

The J gene is TRBJ2-2, the V gene TRBV18; D is possibly TRBD1 (5 bases). The CDR3 has 16 amino acids. V lost 2 bases to trimming and J lost 7 bases, with 17 bases between them. Looked up from germline, CDR1 is KGHSH and CDR2 is LQKENI. In DNA, the CDR3 is TGTGCCAGCTCACCAAAGTCACAGGTCGAGATCGGGGAGCTGTTTTTT. Its translation is CASSPKSQVEIGELFF.

The chain combines TRBV14 with TRBJ1-2; D is uncertain. Germline CDR1 SGHDN, CDR2 FVKESK. V was shortened by 0 bases and J by 2 bases, with 7 bases between the two germline ends. This CDR3 has 14 amino acids. Written as DNA, the CDR3 is TGTGCCAGCAGCCAAGATTTGGGGAACTATGGCTACACCTTC. This codes for CASSQDLGNYGYTF.

The chain carries TRBV27 and TRBJ1-2; tentatively, D is TRBD1 (5 bases). Germline lookup yields CDR1 MNHEY and CDR2 SMNVEV (reference sequence). The CDR3 extends over 13 amino acids. The ends were cut back, 4 bases at V and 3 bases at J, with 9 bases in the middle. The CDR3 is CASSSPGYYGYTF. The CDR3 DNA reads as TGTGCCAGCAGTTCCCCAGGGTACTATGGCTACACCTTC.

The rearrangement uses TRBV6-1 and TRBJ2-7; D is perhaps TRBD2 (5 bases). From germline, CDR1 is MNHNS and CDR2 SASEGT. This CDR3 comprises 14 residues. V was pared by 1 base and J by 7 bases, with 14 bases between. The CDR3 bases are TGTGCCAGCAGTGAAGTTCCCGGGGTGGGAGAGCAGTACTTC. It translates to CASSEVPGVGEQYF.

The rearrangement joins TRBV7-6 to TRBJ2-3; D not certain. This CDR3 has 14 residues. The V gene's germline CDR1 is SGHVS and CDR2 FNYEAQ. Trimming left V 0 bases short and J 6 bases short, with 10 bases between. This CDR3 reads CASSLARGADTQYF. The CDR3 coding sequence is TGTGCCAGCAGCTTAGCGCGCGGAGCTGATACGCAGTATTTT. Variable domain in full (rest from reference TRBV7-6 and TRBJ2-3): GAGVSQSPRYKVTKRGQDVALRCDPISGHVSLYWYRQALGQGPEFLTYFNYEAQQDKSGLPNDRFSAERPEGSISTLTIQRTEQRDSAMYRCASSLARGADTQYFGPGTRLTVL.

The chain uses TRBV7-2 and TRBJ2-5; D perhaps matches TRBD2 (5 bases). Germline V gene sequence: CDR1 SGHTA, CDR2 FQGNSA. The CDR3 totals 14 residues. The V end was cut by 1 base, the J end by 4 bases, with 10 bases between. The CDR3 DNA sequence: TGTGCCAGCAGCTTAGGACCGAGGGTAGAGACCCAGTACTTC. Protein sequence: CASSLGPRVETQYF.

The chain has TRBV14 and TRBJ2-5; D not resolved. V dropped 0 bases and J dropped 5 bases, with 7 bases sitting between them. The length of the CDR3 is 13 residues. Looked up from germline, CDR1 is SGHDN and CDR2 is FVKESK. DNA for the CDR3: TGTGCCAGCAGCCAAGATACAAGCGAGACCCAGTACTTC. It codes for CASSQDTSETQYF.

V usage is TRBV6-5 and J usage is TRBJ1-2; D not resolved. The ends were cut back, 2 bases at V and 5 bases at J, with 6 bases in the middle. The CDR3 loop spans 12 amino acids. Germline CDR1 MNHEY, CDR2 SVGAGI. DNA of the CDR3: TGTGCCAGCAGTTACAGCGGGTATGGCTACACCTTC. Protein: CASSYSGYGYTF.

The rearrangement joins TRBV14 to TRBJ2-3; 8 bases map to TRBD2. Germline lookup yields CDR1 SGHDN and CDR2 FVKESK. The CDR3 has 16 amino acids. After removal of 0 bases from V and 7 bases from J, the junction contained 9 bases not matched to a gene. The CDR3 region has the DNA TGTGCCAGCAGCCAAGATTTGCCAGCGGGGGAATATACGCAGTATTTT. Amino acids: CASSQDLPAGEYTQYF.

The chain carries TRBV5-4 and TRBJ1-2; possibly TRBD1 for D (6 bases). CDR3 length: 13 residues. Germline loops: CDR1 SGHNT, CDR2 YYREEE (reference sequence). Between the trimmed V and J ends, which lost 0 bases and 6 bases, there was a span of 9 bases. The CDR3 DNA is TGTGCCAGCAGCTTGGCCGGGGGCAATGGCTACACCTTC. This gives the protein CASSLAGGNGYTF.

The V gene is TRBV4-1, the J gene TRBJ2-3; 8 bases match TRBD2. Trimming removed 0 bases from V and 4 bases from J; junction bases left unmatched: 9. Germline V CDR1 and CDR2: MGHRA, YSYEKL. The CDR3 loop spans 17 amino acids. For the CDR3, the DNA is TGCGCCAGCAGCCAAGATCCTACGGGACTAGTGGCAGATACGCAGTATTTT. Amino acids: CASSQDPTGLVADTQYF.

The chain is built from TRBV4-1 and TRBJ2-1, with unresolved D. The CDR3 is made up of 11 amino acids. Germline V gene data show CDR1 as MGHRA and CDR2 as YSYEKL. Between the trimmed V and J ends, which lost 4 bases and 10 bases, there was a span of 8 bases. Written as DNA, the CDR3 is TGCGCCAGCAGCCGCAACTTAGAGCAGTTCTTC. This gives the protein CASSRNLEQFF.

This clone appeared once. This chain connects TRBV6-1 to TRBJ2-7; 11 bases are shared with TRBD1. Trimming at V came to 11 bases and at J to 5 bases, leaving 5 bases not matched to a gene. This CDR3 spans 12 amino acids. Per the germline V gene, CDR1 is MNHNS and CDR2 is SASEGT. The CDR3 region is CAGQGAFDEQYF. For the CDR3, the DNA is TGTGCCGGACAGGGGGCGTTCGACGAGCAGTACTTC.

The chain has TRBV18 and TRBJ2-7; 7 bases align to TRBD1. With V trimmed by 6 bases and J by 0 bases, 14 bases remained unmatched. Looked up from germline, CDR1 is KGHSH and CDR2 is LQKENI. The CDR3 has 17 amino acids. The CDR3 sequence is CASSRSLTGPDSYEQYF. The CDR3 nucleotides are TGTGCCAGCTCCCGCTCCCTGACAGGGCCTGACTCCTACGAGCAGTACTTC. Drawing the rest from reference TRBV18 and TRBJ2-7, the complete variable domain is NAGVMQNPRHLVRRRGQEARLRCSPMKGHSHVYWYRQLPEEGLKFMVYLQKENIIDESGMPKERFSAEFPKEGPSILRIQQVVRGDSAAYFCASSRSLTGPDSYEQYFGPGTRLTVT.

The genes are TRBV7-9 and TRBJ1-1, with D perhaps matching TRBD1 (6 bases). Germline CDR1 reads SEHNR; CDR2 reads FQNEAQ (reference sequence). Trimming pared 5 bases from V and 8 bases from J, leaving 15 bases between. The CDR3 consists of 13 residues. CDR3 residues: CASSQKQGGEAFF. The CDR3 coding sequence is TGTGCCAGCAGCCAAAAACAGGGTGGGGAAGCTTTCTTT.

This clone was recorded only once. The CDR3 bases are TGTGCCAGCAGCTTTGGGGTAAGCGGGAGTGATACGCAGTATTTT. Amino acids: CASSFGVSGSDTQYF. The J gene is TRBJ2-3, the V gene TRBV5-6, with 8 bases lining up with TRBD2. The junction had 8 bases not matched to a gene; V was cut back by 2 bases and J by 6 bases. The germline V gene encodes CDR1 SGHDT and CDR2 YYEEEE. The CDR3 totals 15 residues.

This rearrangement joins TRBV2 to TRBJ1-2; TRBD1 might be the D (6 bases). The CDR3 has 13 residues. CDR1 and CDR2 (germline): SNHLY, FYNNEI. Trimming stripped 9 bases from V and 4 bases from J, with 15 bases between. The CDR3 here is CARSTGSLYGYTF. The CDR3 nucleotides read TGTGCCAGATCGACAGGCTCCCTCTATGGCTACACCTTC. Full variable domain (remainder filled in from reference TRBV2 and TRBJ1-2): EPEVTQTPSHQVTQMGQEVILRCVPISNHLYFYWYRQILGQKVEFLVSFYNNEISEKSEIFDDQFSVERPDGSNFTLKIRSTKLEDSAMYFCARSTGSLYGYTFGSGTRLTVV.

In this sample, this clone turned up a few times. Here the CDR3 DNA reads TGCGCCAGTAGCAAAGGGGGCTCGAACACTGAAGCTTTCTTT. It specifies CASSKGGSNTEAFF. This rearrangement joins TRBV4-1 to TRBJ1-1; TRBD1 matches at 7 bases. The V segment lost 9 bases and the J segment 1 base; nucleotides outside the gene matches: 8. The CDR3 spans 14 residues. The germline V gene encodes CDR1 MGHRA and CDR2 YSYEKL.

The chain employs TRBV4-2 and TRBJ2-3; 8 bases agree with TRBD2. In germline, CDR1 is LGHNA, CDR2 YNFKEQ. V lost 8 bases and J lost 3; bases outside the gene matches: 7. The CDR3 covers 14 residues. The CDR3 reads CASVPGLDTDTQYF. DNA of the CDR3: TGTGCCAGCGTACCGGGACTAGATACAGATACGCAGTATTTT.

The chain joins TRBV6-5 to TRBJ2-1, with 7 bases that match TRBD2. Germline V gene sequence: CDR1 MNHEY, CDR2 SVGAGI. The V gene end was trimmed by 3 bases and the J gene end by 8 bases; junction bases not matched to a gene: 7. The CDR3 spans 14 residues. In DNA, the CDR3 is TGTGCCAGCAGTTATTCTCCCCTAGCGGATGAGCAGTTCTTC. This encodes CASSYSPLADEQFF.

This chain links TRBV2 with TRBJ1-1; D uncertain. This CDR3 is built from 12 residues. Germline CDR1 SNHLY, CDR2 FYNNEI. Trimming took 3 bases from V and 11 from J, leaving 13 bases between them. CDR3 sequence: CASSEETRNAFF. CDR3 bases: TGTGCCAGCAGTGAGGAGACCCGGAACGCTTTCTTT.

In nucleotides, the CDR3 is TGTGCCAGCAGTTTGACAGGGGGCGGCAATGAGCAGTTCTTC. This translates into CASSLTGGGNEQFF. The V call is TRBV27, the J call TRBJ2-1; 10 nucleotides line up with TRBD1. Per germline, CDR1 MNHEY and CDR2 SMNVEV (reference sequence). Unmatched junction bases numbered 2, after V lost 3 bases and J lost 6 bases. The CDR3 has 14 residues.